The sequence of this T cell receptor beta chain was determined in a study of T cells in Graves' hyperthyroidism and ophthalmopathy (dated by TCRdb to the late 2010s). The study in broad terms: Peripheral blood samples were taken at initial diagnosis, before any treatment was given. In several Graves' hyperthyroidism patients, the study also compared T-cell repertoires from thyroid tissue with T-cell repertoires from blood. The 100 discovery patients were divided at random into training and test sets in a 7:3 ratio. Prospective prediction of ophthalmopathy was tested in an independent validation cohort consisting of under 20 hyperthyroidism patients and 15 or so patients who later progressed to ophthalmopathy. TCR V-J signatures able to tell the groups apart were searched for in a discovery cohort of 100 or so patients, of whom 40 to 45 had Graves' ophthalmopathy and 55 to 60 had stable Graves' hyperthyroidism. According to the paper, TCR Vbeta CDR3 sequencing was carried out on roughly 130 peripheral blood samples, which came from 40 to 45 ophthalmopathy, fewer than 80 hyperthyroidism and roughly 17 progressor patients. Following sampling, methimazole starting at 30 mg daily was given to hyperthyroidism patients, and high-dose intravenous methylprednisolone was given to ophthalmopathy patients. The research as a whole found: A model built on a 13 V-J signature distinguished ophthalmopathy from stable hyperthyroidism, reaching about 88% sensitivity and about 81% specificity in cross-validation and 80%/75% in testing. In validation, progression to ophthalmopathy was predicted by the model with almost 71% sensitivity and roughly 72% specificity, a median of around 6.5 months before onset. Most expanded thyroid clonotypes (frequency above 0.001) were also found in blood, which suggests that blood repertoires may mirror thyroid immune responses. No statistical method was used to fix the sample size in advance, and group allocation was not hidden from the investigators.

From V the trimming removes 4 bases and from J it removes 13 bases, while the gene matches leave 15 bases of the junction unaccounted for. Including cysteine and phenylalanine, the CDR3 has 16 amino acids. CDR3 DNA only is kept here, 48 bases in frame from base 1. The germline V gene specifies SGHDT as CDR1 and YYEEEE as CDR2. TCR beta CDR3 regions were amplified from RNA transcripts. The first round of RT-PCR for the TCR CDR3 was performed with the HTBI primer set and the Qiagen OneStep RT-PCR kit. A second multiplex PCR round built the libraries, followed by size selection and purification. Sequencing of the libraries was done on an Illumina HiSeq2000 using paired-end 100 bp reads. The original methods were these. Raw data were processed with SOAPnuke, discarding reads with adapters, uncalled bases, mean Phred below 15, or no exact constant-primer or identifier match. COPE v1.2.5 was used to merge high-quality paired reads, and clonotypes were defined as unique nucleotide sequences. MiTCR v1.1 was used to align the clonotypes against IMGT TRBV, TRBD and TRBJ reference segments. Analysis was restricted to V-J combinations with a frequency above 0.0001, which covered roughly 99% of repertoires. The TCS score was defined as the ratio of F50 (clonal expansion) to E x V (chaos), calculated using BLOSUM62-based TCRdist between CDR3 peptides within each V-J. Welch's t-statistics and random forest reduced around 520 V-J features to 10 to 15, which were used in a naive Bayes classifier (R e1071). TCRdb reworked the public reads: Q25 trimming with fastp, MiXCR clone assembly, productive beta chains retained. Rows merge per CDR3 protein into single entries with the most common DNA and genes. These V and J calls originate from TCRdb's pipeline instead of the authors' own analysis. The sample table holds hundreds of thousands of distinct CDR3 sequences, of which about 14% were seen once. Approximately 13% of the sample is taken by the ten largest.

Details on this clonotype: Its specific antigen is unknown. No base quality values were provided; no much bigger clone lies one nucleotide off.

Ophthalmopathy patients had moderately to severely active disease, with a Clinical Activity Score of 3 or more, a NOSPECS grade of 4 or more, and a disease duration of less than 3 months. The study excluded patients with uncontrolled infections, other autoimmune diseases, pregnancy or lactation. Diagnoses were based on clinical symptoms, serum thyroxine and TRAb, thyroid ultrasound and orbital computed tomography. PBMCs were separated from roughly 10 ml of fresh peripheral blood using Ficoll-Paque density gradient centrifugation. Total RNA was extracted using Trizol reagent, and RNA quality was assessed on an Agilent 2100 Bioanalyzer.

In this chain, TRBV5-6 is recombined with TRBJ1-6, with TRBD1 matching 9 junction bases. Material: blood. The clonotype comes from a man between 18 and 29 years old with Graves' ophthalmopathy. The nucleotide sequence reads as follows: TGTGCCAGCAGCCCAATGGCGGGACAGGGTGGGGGGCCCCTCCACTTT. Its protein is CASSPMAGQGGGPLHF.